The clone carrying this T cell receptor (beta chain) was detected a few times. Its cognate antigen is unknown. The data derive from a study of blood T cells in healthy people across ages. This CDR3 has 17 residues. J was trimmed by 10 bases and V by 4 bases; bases with no gene match: 16. CDR1 is LGHNA and CDR2 is YNFKEQ in the germline V gene. General study points: While age rose, TCR beta diversity per million T cells dropped in a roughly linear way.

A J-beta primer mix and a sample-barcoded 5' primer were used in a second PCR of roughly 6 to 12 cycles. TCRdb ran MiXCR on the 5' RACE reads and lists one entry per CDR3 protein. Seen here are approximately 1,700,000 distinct CDR3 sequences, approximately 40% observed once, and the top ten hold 20% to 25%. Sequencing was carried out using blood. The chain carries TRBV4-2 and TRBJ1-6; 7 bases are shared with TRBD1. The clonotype comes from a human donor in good health. This chain's CDR3 is CASSRVPLGQQGSPLHF. CDR3 coding DNA: TGTGCCAGCAGCCGCGTTCCGCTGGGACAGCAAGGGTCACCCCTCCACTTT.